Sequencing of this T cell receptor beta chain was carried out in a study of regulatory T cells in long-lasting Graves disease. The ends were cut back, 4 bases at V and 1 base at J, with 20 bases in the middle. The CDR3 has 18 amino acids. Per germline, CDR1 MDHEN and CDR2 SYDVKM. This clonotype was seen at least ten times. The sample's time point: newly diagnosed GD, antithyroid drugs for less than 3 months. Making the TCR library involved RNA that had been extracted from PBMCs. Building the TCR beta libraries relied on iRepertoire HTBI primers, and CDR3 regions underwent Arm-PCR. Each CDR3 protein gets one entry after TCRdb re-called the multiplex PCR reads with MiXCR. The sample has 580,000 or so distinct CDR3 sequences, about 16% seen once. Separately, the same data were catalogued under a study of T cells in Graves' hyperthyroidism and ophthalmopathy. That paper adds: Most clonotypes expanded in the thyroid (above 0.001) were also present in blood.

This receptor was obtained from a man younger than 35 with Graves disease. The chain has TRBV28 and TRBJ2-1, with D possibly being TRBD2 (5 bases). Specimen: peripheral blood mononuclear cells (PBMCs), collected at new diagnosis, from a patient treated with antithyroid drugs. The CDR3 reads CASSSTHRTAKSYNEQFF. The CDR3 region has the DNA TGTGCCAGCAGTTCCACCCACCGGACTGCAAAGTCCTACAATGAGCAGTTCTTC. The full variable domain, completed using reference TRBV28 and TRBJ2-1, is DVKVTQSSRYLVKRTGEKVFLECVQDMDHENMFWYRQDPGLGLRLIYFSYDVKMKEKGDIPEGYSVSREKKERFSLILESASTNQTSMYLCASSSTHRTAKSYNEQFFGPGTRLTVL.